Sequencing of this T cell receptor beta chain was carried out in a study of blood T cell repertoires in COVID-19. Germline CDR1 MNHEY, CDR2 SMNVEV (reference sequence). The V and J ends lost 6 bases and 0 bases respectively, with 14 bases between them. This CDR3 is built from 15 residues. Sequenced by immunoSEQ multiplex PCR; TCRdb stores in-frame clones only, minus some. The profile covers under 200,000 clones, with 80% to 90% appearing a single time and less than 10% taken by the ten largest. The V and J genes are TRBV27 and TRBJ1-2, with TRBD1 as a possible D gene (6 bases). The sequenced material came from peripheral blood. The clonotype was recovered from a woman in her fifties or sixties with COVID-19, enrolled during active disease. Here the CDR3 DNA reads TGTGCCAGCAGCTTAACTGGACAGCCTAACTATGGCTACACCTTC. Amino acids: CASSLTGQPNYGYTF.